This T cell receptor (beta chain) appears in the sequencing data of a study of blood T cell repertoires in COVID-19. The CDR3 has 14 residues. V was clipped by 2 bases and J by 3 bases, with 8 bases between them. From germline, CDR1 is SGHNT and CDR2 YENEEA. Authors' data handling: Estimation of nucleated cell counts relied on the amplification of reference gene primers. TCRdb's table, derived via immunoSEQ multiplex PCR, lists solely in-frame clones and lacks some. Clone size and V and J calls were adopted from that table, with D and trimming inferred from the DNA. The table has roughly 100,000 clones, 82% seen once; the top ten hold 4% to 6%.

The receptor was isolated from a man aged 60-69 years with acute or convalescent COVID-19. The chain carries TRBV11-3 and TRBJ1-5; no clear D gene. The specimen was peripheral blood. CDR3 nucleotides: TGTGCCAGCAGCTTAATGGGAGACAATCAGCCCCAGCATTTT. Translating gives CASSLMGDNQPQHF.